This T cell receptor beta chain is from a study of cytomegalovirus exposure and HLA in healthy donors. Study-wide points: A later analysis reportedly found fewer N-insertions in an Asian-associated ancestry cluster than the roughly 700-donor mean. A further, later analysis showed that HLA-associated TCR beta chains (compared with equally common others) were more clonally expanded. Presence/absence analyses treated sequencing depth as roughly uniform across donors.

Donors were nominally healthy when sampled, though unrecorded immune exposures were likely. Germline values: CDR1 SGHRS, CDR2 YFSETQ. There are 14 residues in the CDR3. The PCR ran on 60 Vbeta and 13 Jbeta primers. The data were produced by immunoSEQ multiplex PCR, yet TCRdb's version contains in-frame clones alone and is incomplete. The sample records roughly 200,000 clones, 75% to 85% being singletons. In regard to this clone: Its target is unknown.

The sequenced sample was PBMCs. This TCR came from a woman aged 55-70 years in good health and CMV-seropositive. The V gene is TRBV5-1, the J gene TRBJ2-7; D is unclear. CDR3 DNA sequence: TGCGCTATTTTCAAGCAGAAGGCGGCATACGAGCAGTACTTC. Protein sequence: CAIFKQKAAYEQYF.